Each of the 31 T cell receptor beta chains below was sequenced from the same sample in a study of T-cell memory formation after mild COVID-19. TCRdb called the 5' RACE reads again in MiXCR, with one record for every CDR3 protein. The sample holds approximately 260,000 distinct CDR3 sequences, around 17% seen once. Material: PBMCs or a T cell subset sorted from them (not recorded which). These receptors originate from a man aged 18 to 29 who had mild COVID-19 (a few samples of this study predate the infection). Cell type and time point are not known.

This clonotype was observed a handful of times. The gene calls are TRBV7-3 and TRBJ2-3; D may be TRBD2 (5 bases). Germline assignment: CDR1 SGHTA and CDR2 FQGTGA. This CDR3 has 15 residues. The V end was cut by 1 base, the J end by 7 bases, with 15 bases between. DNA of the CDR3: TGTGCCAGCAGCTTAAAGGGCGCCGGGGTGTATACGCAGTATTTT. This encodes CASSLKGAGVYTQYF.

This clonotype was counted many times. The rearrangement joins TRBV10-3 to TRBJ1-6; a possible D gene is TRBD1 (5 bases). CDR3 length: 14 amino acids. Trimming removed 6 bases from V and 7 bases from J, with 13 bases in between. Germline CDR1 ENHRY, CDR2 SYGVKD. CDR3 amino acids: CAISQGNYNSPLHF. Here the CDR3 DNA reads TGTGCCATCAGCCAGGGTAACTACAATTCACCCCTCCACTTT.

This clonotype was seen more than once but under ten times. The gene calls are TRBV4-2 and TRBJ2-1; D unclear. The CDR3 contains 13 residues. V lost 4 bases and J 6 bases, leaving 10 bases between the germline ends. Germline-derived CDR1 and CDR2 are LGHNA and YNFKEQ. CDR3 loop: CASSPLGSNEQFF. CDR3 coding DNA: TGTGCCAGCAGCCCCTTAGGTAGCAATGAGCAGTTCTTC.

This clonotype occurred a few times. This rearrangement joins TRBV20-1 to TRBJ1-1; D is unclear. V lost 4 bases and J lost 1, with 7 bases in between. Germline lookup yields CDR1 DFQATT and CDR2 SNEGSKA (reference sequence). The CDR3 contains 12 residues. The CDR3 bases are TGCAGTGCTACGGCAGGGAACACTGAAGCTTTCTTT. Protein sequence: CSATAGNTEAFF.

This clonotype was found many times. The CDR3 DNA sequence: TGCGCCAGCAGCGAGGGACAGGGAACCTATGGCTACACCTTC. Protein: CASSEGQGTYGYTF. J is TRBJ1-2 and V is TRBV5-1; TRBD1 aligns across 9 bases. Unmatched junction bases numbered 5, after V lost 4 bases and J lost 4 bases. The CDR3 consists of 14 residues. From germline, CDR1 is SGHRS and CDR2 YFSETQ.

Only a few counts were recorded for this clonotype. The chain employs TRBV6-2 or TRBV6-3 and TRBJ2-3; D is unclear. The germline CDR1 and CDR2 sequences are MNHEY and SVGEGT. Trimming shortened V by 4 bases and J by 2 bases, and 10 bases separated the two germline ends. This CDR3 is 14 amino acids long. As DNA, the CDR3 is TGTGCCAGCAGTTCCGTAGACCTCACAGATACGCAGTATTTT. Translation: CASSSVDLTDTQYF.

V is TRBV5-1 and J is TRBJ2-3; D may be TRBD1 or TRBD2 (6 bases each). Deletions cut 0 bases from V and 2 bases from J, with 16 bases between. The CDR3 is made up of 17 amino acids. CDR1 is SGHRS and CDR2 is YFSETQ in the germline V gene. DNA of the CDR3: TGCGCCAGCAGCTTGGGGGCCAGGGGAGGCCACACAGATACGCAGTATTTT. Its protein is CASSLGARGGHTDTQYF. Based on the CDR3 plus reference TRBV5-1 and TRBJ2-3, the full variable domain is KAGVTQTPRYLIKTRGQQVTLSCSPISGHRSVSWYQQTPGQGLQFLFEYFSETQRNKGNFPGRFSGRQFSNSRSEMNVSTLELGDSALYLCASSLGARGGHTDTQYFGPGTRLTVL.

The chain's CDR3 is CASSTWDRYEQYV. CDR3 bases: TGTGCCAGCAGCACCTGGGACAGGTACGAGCAGTACGTC. V gene TRBV6-2 or TRBV6-3 combines with J gene TRBJ2-7; 8 bases line up with TRBD1. Germline V gives CDR1 MNHEY, CDR2 SVGEGT. The V and J ends lost 6 bases and 4 bases, in that order; junction bases with no gene match: 5. The CDR3 has 13 amino acids.

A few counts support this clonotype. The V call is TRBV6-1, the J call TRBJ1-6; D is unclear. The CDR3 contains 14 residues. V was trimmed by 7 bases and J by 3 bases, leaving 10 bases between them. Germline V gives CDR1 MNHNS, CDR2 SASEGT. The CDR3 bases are TGTGCCAGCACCCAAATCGTCTATAATTCACCCCTCCACTTT. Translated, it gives CASTQIVYNSPLHF.

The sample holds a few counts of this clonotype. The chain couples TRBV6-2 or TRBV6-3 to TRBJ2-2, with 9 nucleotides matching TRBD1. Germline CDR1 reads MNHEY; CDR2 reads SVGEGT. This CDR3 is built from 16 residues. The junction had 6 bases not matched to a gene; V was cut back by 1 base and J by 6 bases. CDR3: CASSYFGTGLAGELFF. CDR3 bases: TGTGCCAGCAGTTACTTCGGGACAGGGCTTGCCGGGGAGCTGTTTTTT.

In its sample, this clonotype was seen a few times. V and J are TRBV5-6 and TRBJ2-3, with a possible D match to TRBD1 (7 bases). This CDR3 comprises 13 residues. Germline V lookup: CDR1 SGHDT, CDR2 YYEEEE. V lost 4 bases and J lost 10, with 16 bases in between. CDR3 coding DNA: TGTGCCAGCAGCACCGGGACTCAGGGGGCGCAGTATTTT. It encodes CASSTGTQGAQYF. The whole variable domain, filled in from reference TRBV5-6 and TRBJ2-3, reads DAGVTQSPTHLIKTRGQQVTLRCSPKSGHDTVSWYQQALGQGPQFIFQYYEEEERQRGNFPDRFSGHQFPNYSSELNVNALLLGDSALYLCASSTGTQGAQYFGPGTRLTVL.

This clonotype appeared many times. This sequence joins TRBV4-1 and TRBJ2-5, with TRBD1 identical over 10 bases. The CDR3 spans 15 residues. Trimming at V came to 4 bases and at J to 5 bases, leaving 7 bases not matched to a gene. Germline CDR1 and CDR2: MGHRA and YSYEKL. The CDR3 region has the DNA TGCGCCAGCAGCCTCGTGGGACAGGGGACGGAGACCCAGTACTTC. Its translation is CASSLVGQGTETQYF.

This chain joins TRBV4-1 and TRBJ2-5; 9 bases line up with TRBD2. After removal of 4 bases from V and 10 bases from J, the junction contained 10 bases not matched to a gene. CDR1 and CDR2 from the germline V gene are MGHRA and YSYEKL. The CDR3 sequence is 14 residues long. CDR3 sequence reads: CASSRLAVPRVQYF. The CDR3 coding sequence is TGCGCCAGCAGCCGACTAGCGGTCCCAAGAGTCCAGTACTTC.

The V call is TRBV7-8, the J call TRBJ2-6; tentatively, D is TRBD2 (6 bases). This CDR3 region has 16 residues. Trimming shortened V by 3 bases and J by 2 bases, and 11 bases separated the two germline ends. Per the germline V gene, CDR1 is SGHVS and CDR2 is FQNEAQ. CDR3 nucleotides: TGTGCCAGCAGCTTCCTGTGGGGGGCTGGGGCCAACGTCCTGACTTTC. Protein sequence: CASSFLWGAGANVLTF.

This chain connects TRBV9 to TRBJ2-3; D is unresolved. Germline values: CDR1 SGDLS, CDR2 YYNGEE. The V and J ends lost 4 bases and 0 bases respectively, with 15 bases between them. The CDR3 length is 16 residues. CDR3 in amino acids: CASSQDLGSSTDTQYF. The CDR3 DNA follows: TGTGCCAGCAGCCAGGATTTAGGGTCTAGCACAGATACGCAGTATTTT.

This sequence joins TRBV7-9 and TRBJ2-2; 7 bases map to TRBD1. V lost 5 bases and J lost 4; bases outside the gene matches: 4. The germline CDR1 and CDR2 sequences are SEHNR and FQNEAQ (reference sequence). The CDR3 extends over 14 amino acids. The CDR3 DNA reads TGTGCCAGCAGCAAGACAGGGCCCACCGGGGAGCTGTTTTTT. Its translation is CASSKTGPTGELFF.

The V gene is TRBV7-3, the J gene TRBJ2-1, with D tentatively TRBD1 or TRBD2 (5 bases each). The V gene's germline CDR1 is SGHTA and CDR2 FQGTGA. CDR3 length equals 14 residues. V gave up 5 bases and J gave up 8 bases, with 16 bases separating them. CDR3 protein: CASSLRDEGHEQFF. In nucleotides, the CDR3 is TGTGCCAGCAGCCTCCGGGACGAGGGGCATGAGCAGTTCTTC.

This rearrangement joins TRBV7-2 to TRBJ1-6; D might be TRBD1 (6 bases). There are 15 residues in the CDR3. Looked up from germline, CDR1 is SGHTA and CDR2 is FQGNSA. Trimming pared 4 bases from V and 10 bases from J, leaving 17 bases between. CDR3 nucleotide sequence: TGTGCCAGCAGCTCAACAGGGAGCATTCGATCACCCCTCCACTTT. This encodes CASSSTGSIRSPLHF. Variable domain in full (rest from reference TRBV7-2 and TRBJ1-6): GAGVSQSPSNKVTEKGKDVELRCDPISGHTALYWYRQSLGQGLEFLIYFQGNSAPDKSGLPSDRFSAERTGGSVSTLTIQRTQQEDSAVYLCASSSTGSIRSPLHFGNGTRLTVT.

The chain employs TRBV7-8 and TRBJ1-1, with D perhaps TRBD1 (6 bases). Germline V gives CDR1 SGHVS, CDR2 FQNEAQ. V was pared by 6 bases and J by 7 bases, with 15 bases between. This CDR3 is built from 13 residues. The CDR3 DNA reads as TGTGCCAGCAGAAAGGGGGGAGACGGTGAAGCTTTCTTT. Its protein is CASRKGGDGEAFF.

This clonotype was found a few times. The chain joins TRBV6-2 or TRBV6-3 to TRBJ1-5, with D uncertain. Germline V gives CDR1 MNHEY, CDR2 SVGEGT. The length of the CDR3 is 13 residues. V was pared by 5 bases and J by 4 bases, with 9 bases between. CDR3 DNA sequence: TGTGCCAGCAGTCCCCGGGGTAATCAGCCCCAGCATTTT. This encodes CASSPRGNQPQHF.

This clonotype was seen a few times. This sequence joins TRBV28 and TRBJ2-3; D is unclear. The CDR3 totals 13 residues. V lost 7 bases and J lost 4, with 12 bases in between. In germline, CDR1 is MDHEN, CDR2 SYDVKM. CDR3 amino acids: CASTQPPADTQYF. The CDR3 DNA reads TGTGCCAGCACCCAGCCTCCCGCAGATACGCAGTATTTT.

The CDR3 spells CASSQERRGYTF. DNA for the CDR3: TGCGCCAGCAGCCAGGAGAGGAGAGGCTACACCTTC. The V and J genes are TRBV4-1 and TRBJ1-2; D is unresolved. Germline values: CDR1 MGHRA, CDR2 YSYEKL. The CDR3 contains 12 residues. Trimming took off 3 bases at V and 8 bases at J, with 10 bases between the two ends.

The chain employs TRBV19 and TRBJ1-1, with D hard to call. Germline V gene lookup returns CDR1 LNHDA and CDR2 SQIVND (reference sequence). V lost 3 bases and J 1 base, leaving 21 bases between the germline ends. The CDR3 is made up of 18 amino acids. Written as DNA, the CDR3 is TGTGCCAGTAGTATTCTTGGTTTCACCACGGCTCAGAACACTGAAGCTTTCTTT. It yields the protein CASSILGFTTAQNTEAFF.

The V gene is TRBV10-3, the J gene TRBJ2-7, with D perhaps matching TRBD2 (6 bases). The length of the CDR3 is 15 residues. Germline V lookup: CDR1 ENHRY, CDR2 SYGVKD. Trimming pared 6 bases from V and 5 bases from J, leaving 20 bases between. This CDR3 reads CAIRLGGTASDEQYF. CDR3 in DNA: TGTGCCATCAGACTTGGGGGGACGGCTTCGGACGAGCAGTACTTC.

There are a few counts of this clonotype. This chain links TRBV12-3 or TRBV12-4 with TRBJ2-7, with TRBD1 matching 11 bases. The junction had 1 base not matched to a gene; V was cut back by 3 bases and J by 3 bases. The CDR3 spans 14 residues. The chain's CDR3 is CASSLGTGGYEQYF. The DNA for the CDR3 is TGTGCCAGCAGTTTGGGGACAGGGGGCTACGAGCAGTACTTC.

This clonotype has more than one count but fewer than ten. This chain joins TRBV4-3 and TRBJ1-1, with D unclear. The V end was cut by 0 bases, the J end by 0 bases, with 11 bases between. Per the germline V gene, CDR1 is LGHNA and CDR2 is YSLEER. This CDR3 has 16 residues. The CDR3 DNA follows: TGCGCCAGCAGCCAAGACCCTGGCGTGATGAACACTGAAGCTTTCTTT. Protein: CASSQDPGVMNTEAFF.

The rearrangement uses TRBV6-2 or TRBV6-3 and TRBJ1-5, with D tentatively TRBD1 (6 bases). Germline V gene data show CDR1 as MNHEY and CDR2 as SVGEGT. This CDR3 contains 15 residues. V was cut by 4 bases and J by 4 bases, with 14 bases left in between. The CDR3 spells CASSSPRGSNQPQHF. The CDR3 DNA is TGTGCCAGCAGTTCCCCCAGGGGAAGTAATCAGCCCCAGCATTTT.

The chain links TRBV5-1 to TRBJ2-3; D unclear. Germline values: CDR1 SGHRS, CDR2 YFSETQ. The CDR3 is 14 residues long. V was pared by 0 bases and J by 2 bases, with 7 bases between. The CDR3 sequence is CASSLVDHTDTQYF. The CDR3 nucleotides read TGCGCCAGCAGCTTGGTCGATCACACAGATACGCAGTATTTT. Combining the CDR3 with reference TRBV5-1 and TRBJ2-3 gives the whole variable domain KAGVTQTPRYLIKTRGQQVTLSCSPISGHRSVSWYQQTPGQGLQFLFEYFSETQRNKGNFPGRFSGRQFSNSRSEMNVSTLELGDSALYLCASSLVDHTDTQYFGPGTRLTVL.

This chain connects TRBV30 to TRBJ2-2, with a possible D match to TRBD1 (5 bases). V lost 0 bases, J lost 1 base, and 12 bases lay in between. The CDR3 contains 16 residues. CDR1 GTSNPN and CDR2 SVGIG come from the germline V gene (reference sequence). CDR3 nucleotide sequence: TGTGCCTGGAGTGTACGCTGGGGCAGGAACACCGGGGAGCTGTTTTTT. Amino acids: CAWSVRWGRNTGELFF.

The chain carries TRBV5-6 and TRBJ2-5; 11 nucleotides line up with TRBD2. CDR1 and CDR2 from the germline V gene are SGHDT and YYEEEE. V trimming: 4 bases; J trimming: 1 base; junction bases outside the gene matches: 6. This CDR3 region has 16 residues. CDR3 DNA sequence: TGTGCCAGCAGCCCGATAGCGGGGGGGATCCAAGAGACCCAGTACTTC. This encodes CASSPIAGGIQETQYF.

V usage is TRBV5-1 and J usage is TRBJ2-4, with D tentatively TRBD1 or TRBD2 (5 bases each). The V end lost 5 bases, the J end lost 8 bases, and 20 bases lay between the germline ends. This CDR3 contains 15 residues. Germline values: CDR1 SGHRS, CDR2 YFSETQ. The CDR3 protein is CASSRGTLSLDIQYF. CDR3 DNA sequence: TGCGCCAGCAGTCGTGGGACCCTTAGCTTGGACATTCAGTACTTC.